This T cell receptor beta chain was recovered during a study of shared clonotypes between healthy human individuals. Study findings and constraints: An anticipated effect of sequencing depth on clonotype sharing among donors was recognized.

Turning to this clone: Its antigen is unidentified.

Produced via immunoSEQ multiplex PCR; TCRdb's table is partial and in-frame only. The table records approximately 2.5 million clones, roughly 92% of them present only once. The V end lost 2 bases, the J end lost 11 bases, and 22 bases lay between the germline ends. CDR3 length: 17 residues. This TCR was sampled from a man aged 18-30 years in good health. The specimen was naive CD4+ T cells sorted from blood. Subset meaning: CD45RA+ positively selected. The chain couples TRBV23-1 to TRBJ1-6; a weak D match, TRBD1 (6 bases). TRBV23-1 is an open reading frame, and its role is uncertain. The CDR3 nucleotides are TGCGCCAGCAGTCAAAACCACCAACAGGGAAGTCCTCCACCCCTCCACTTT. Amino acid sequence: CASSQNHQQGSPPPLHF.